This T cell receptor beta chain originates from a study of T cell responses to AZD1222 COVID-19 vaccine. Overall study results and limits: All repertoire sampling was performed exclusively after the peak T cell response. CD4 TCRs linked to vaccination spanned spike, dominating at 160-218 and 743-854. Clonal diversity was possibly underestimated, and white British individuals and females predominated among donors. The study found Spike-specific TCR breadth and depth rose after two AZD1222 doses.

A remark on this clone: Its cognate antigen is unknown.

Libraries were prepared by immunoSEQ multiplex PCR; TCRdb keeps only in-frame clonotypes and omits some of them. This table has 77,000 or so clones, roughly nine tenths appearing once. The germline V gene encodes CDR1 KGHDR and CDR2 SFDVKD. V lost 6 bases to trimming and J lost 7 bases; unmatched junction nucleotides: 6. CDR3 size: 13 residues. This rearrangement joins TRBV24-1 to TRBJ2-5; 8 positions agree with TRBD2. The sample here was peripheral blood, taken on day 0 of MenACWY control vaccination. The receptor comes from an adult in good health. DNA for the CDR3: TGTGCCACCAGTTTTAGCGGGATTGGGACCCAGTACTTC. Protein product: CATSFSGIGTQYF.